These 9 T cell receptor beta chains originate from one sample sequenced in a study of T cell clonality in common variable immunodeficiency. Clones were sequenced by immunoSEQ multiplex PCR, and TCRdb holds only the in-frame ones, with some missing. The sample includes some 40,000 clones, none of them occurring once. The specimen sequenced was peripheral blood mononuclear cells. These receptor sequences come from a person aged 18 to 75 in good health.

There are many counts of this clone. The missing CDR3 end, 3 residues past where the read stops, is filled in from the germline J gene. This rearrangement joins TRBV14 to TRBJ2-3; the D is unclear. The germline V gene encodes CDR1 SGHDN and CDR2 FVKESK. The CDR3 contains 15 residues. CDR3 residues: CASSQDGYSHQPQYF. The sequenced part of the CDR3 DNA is TGTGCCAGCAGCCAAGACGGATACAGCCATCAGCCG.

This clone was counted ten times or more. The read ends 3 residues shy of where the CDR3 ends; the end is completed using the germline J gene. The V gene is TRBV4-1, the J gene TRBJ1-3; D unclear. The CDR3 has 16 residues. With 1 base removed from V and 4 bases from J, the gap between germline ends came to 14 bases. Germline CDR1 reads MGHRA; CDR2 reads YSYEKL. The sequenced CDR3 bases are TGCGCCAGCAGCCAAGTATCCAGGCTGTCGGGAAACACC. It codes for CASSQVSRLSGNT. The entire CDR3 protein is CASSQVSRLSGNTIYF.

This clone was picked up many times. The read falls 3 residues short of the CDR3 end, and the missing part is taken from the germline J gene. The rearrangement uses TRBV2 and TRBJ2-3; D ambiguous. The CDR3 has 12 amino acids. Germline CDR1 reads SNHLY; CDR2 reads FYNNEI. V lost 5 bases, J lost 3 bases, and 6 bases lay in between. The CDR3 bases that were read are TGTGCCAGCAGTCGAACAACAGATACG. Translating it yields CASSRTTDT. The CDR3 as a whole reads CASSRTTDTQYF.

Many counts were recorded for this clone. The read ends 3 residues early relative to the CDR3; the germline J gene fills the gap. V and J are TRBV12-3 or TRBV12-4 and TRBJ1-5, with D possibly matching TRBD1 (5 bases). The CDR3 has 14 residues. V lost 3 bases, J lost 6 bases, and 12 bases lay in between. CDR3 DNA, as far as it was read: TGTGCCAGCAGTTTGGGGGGGTCGGGTCAGCCC. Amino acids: CASSLGGSGQP. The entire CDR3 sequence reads CASSLGGSGQPQHF.

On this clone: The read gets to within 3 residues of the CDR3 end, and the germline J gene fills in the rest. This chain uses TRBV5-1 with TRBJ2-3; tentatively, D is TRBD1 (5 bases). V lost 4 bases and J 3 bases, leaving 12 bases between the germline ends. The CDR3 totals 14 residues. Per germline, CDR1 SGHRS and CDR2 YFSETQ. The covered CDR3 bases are TGCGCCAGCAGCCTTCAGGGTAGGACAGATACG. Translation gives CASSLQGRTDT. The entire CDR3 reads CASSLQGRTDTQYF.

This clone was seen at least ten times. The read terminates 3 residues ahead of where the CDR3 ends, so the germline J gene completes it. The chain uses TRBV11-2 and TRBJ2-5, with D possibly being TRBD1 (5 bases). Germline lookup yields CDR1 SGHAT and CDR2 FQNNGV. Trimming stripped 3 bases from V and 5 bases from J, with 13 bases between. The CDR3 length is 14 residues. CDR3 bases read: TGTGCCAGCAGCTTGATCCAGGGAATGGAGACC. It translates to CASSLIQGMET. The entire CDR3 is CASSLIQGMETQYF.

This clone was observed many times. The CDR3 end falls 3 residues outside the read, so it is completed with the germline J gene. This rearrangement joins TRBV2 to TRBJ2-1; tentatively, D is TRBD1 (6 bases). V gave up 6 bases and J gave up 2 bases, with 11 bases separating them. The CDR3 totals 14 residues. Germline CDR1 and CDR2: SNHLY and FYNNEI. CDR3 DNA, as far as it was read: TGTGCCAGCAGAACAGGGCTCCCCTACAATGAG. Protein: CASRTGLPYNE. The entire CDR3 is CASRTGLPYNEQFF. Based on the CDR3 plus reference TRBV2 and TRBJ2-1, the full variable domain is EPEVTQTPSHQVTQMGQEVILRCVPISNHLYFYWYRQILGQKVEFLVSFYNNEISEKSEIFDDQFSVERPDGSNFTLKIRSTKLEDSAMYFCASRTGLPYNEQFFGPGTRLTVL.

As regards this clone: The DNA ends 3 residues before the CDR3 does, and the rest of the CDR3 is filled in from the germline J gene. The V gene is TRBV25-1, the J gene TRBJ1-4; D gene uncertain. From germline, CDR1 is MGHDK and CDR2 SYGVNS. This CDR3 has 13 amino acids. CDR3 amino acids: CASNSHSGERLFF. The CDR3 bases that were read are TGTGCCAGCAACAGTCATAGCGGAGAACGA. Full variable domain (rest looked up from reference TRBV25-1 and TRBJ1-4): EADIYQTPRYLVIGTGKKITLECSQTMGHDKMYWYQQDPGMELHLIHYSYGVNSTEKGDLSSESTVSRIRTEHFPLTLESARPSHTSQYLCASNSHSGERLFFGSGTQLSVL.

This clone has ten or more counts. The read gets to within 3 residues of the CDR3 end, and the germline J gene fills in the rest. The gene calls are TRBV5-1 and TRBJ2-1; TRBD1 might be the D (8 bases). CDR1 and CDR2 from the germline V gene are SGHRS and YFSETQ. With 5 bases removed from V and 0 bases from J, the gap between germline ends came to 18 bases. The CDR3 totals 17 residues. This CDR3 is CASSPTGGVTSYNEQFF. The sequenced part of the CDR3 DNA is TGCGCCAGCAGTCCAACAGGGGGGGTAACCTCCTACAATGAG.